Listed here are 3 T cell receptor beta chains from one sample, sequenced in a study of blood T cell repertoires in COVID-19. The table came from immunoSEQ multiplex PCR; TCRdb's copy has only in-frame clones and leaves some out. This table has more than 65,000 clones, 84% appearing once. The sequenced sample was peripheral blood. These receptors all come from a man aged 45-65 years with acute or convalescent COVID-19.

This chain links TRBV19 with TRBJ2-1; 8 bases match TRBD2. The germline gives CDR1 LNHDA, CDR2 SQIVND (reference sequence). CDR3 length: 15 amino acids. The V and J ends lost 7 bases and 6 bases, in that order; junction bases with no gene match: 11. The CDR3 reads CASKIISAGGNEQFF. Here the CDR3 DNA reads TGTGCCAGTAAAATTATTTCCGCGGGGGGCAATGAGCAGTTCTTC.

The chain joins TRBV28 to TRBJ2-3; TRBD2 matches at 7 bases. Germline lookup yields CDR1 MDHEN and CDR2 SYDVKM. The CDR3 totals 12 residues. Trimming cost V 11 bases and J 3 bases; bases outside gene matches: 5. This CDR3 reads CALGGETDTQYF. The DNA for the CDR3 is TGTGCCCTGGGGGGGGAGACAGATACGCAGTATTTT. The full variable domain, rest sourced from reference TRBV28 and TRBJ2-3, is DVKVTQSSRYLVKRTGEKVFLECVQDMDHENMFWYRQDPGLGLRLIYFSYDVKMKEKGDIPEGYSVSREKKERFSLILESASTNQTSMYLCALGGETDTQYFGPGTRLTVL.

The chain carries TRBV7-9 and TRBJ2-5, with 9 bases lining up with TRBD1. From germline, CDR1 is SEHNR and CDR2 FQNEAQ (reference sequence). J was trimmed by 5 bases and V by 5 bases; bases with no gene match: 3. This CDR3 is 13 amino acids long. The CDR3 spells CASSRGQGETQYF. The DNA for the CDR3 is TGTGCCAGCAGCCGAGGACAGGGGGAGACCCAGTACTTC.